This T cell receptor beta chain emerged from a study of T cell repertoires in cytomegalovirus infection. About the study: Carrying CMV and the relevant HLA type showed in public TCR beta signatures. Findings and caveats of the study: Ex vivo, HLA-C-restricted CMV-specific TCR beta clonotypes prevailed over the rest of the response.

This clonotype was counted a few times. Its antigen is unknown. V was pared by 0 bases and J by 11 bases, with 16 bases between. The CDR3 extends over 14 amino acids. CDR1 LGHNA and CDR2 YNFKEQ come from the germline V gene. TCRdb reprocessed the reads with MiXCR, giving one entry per CDR3 protein. The top ten clones hold roughly 20% of a sample with 300,000 to 400,000 distinct CDR3 sequences, under 35% of them seen once. This clonotype originated in a human donor in good health (CMV status not recorded). Some clones in this sample may be carry-over from other donors' samples. The material sequenced was cultured PBMCs, taken from culture after CMV antigen stimulation. This sequence joins TRBV4-2 and TRBJ1-2, with D possibly matching TRBD1 (6 bases). The CDR3 nucleotides read TGTGCCAGCAGCCAAGACAGAAACAGGGAGCAGTACACCTTC. It is translated as CASSQDRNREQYTF.